These 12 T cell receptor beta chains were sequenced from one sample in a study of breast tumors, draining lymph nodes, adjacent tissues. Axillary draining lymph nodes of breast cancer patients supplied the node samples. TCRdb re-derived calls from the multiplex PCR reads in MiXCR, one entry per CDR3 protein. This sample has 150,000 to 200,000 distinct CDR3 sequences, with roughly 30% found just once. The sequenced material came from axillary lymph node tissue. Source of these receptors: a female donor with breast cancer. Some clones in this sample may be carry-over from other donors' samples.

The chain joins TRBV27 to TRBJ2-7; 7 positions match TRBD1. The CDR3 is 15 amino acids. Looked up from germline, CDR1 is MNHEY and CDR2 is SMNVEV (reference sequence). Losses at the gene ends were 1 base for V and 1 base for J; bases not matched to a gene: 4. The CDR3 region is CASSLLGDSSYEQYF. In DNA form, the CDR3 reads TGTGCCAGCAGTTTATTAGGGGACAGTTCCTACGAGCAGTACTTC.

On this clonotype itself: A much larger clone differs by one base, so this may be a read error. CDR3 sequence reads: CASSAASGGVQETQYF. In nucleotides, the CDR3 is TGCGCCAGCAGCGCTGCTAGCGGGGGGGTTCAAGAGACCCAGTACTTC. V usage is TRBV5-1 and J usage is TRBJ2-5, with 12 bases fitting TRBD2. Losses at the gene ends were 4 bases for V and 2 bases for J; bases not matched to a gene: 6. The CDR3 loop spans 16 amino acids. The V gene's germline CDR1 is SGHRS and CDR2 YFSETQ.

The chain has TRBV3-1 and TRBJ2-1; D might be TRBD1 (5 bases). Germline V gene sequence: CDR1 LGHDT, CDR2 YNNKEL (reference sequence). The CDR3 runs to 15 residues. V gave up 1 base and J gave up 1 base, with 8 bases separating them. This CDR3 is CASSQGRGSYNEQFF. The CDR3 DNA follows: TGTGCCAGCAGCCAAGGTAGGGGATCCTACAATGAGCAGTTCTTC.

Worth noting for this clonotype: A read error may be the cause here, since a much bigger clone is one base away. J is TRBJ1-4 and V is TRBV18; TRBD1 is a possible D gene (6 bases). CDR3 size: 15 residues. Germline V gene lookup returns CDR1 KGHSH and CDR2 LQKENI. CDR3 sequence reads: CASSPPGQRGEKLVF. Here the CDR3 DNA reads TGTGCCAGCTCACCACCGGGACAACGAGGGGAAAAACTGGTTTTT.

Regarding this clonotype: The CDR3 ends on some other residue instead of the conserved phenylalanine or tryptophan, so this is likely a read error. The J gene is TRBJ2-5, the V gene TRBV10-1, with 12 bases lining up with TRBD2. Germline trimming cut 6 bases from V and 0 bases from J; bases unmatched to any gene: 23. The V gene's germline CDR1 is WNHNN and CDR2 SYGVQD (reference sequence). The CDR3 consists of 22 residues. CDR3 nucleotide sequence: TGCGCCAGCAGGACCGACCTAGGACTAGCGGGGCTCGGGGGCCGTGACCAAGAGACCCAGTACCTC. Encoded protein: CASRTDLGLAGLGGRDQETQYL.

This clonotype was counted at least ten times. CDR3 residues: CASSLSGQSGTLADGYTF. The CDR3 DNA reads as TGTGCCAGCAGCTTAAGCGGGCAGTCAGGAACTTTGGCGGATGGCTACACCTTC. This chain connects TRBV7-2 to TRBJ1-2, with D uncertain. Germline V gives CDR1 SGHTA, CDR2 FQGNSA. The CDR3 length is 18 residues. Trimming cost V 2 bases and J 6 bases, with 25 bases left between them.

In this sample, this clonotype turned up many times. The chain combines TRBV5-1 with TRBJ2-7; D is perhaps TRBD2 (5 bases). The CDR3 runs 15 residues. Between the trimmed V and J ends, which lost 4 bases and 5 bases, there was a span of 19 bases. The germline V gene has CDR1 SGHRS and CDR2 YFSETQ. CDR3 sequence reads: CASSRMDGGMDEQYF. The CDR3 region has the DNA TGCGCCAGCAGCAGAATGGACGGAGGTATGGACGAGCAGTACTTC.

The table lists this clonotype with many counts. This chain uses TRBV30 with TRBJ1-6; no reliable D call. The V end lost 3 bases, the J end lost 5 bases, and 14 bases lay between the germline ends. This CDR3 contains 15 residues. Germline V gene lookup returns CDR1 GTSNPN and CDR2 SVGIG (reference sequence). The CDR3 reads CAWSYPVADNSPLHF. CDR3 sequence (DNA): TGTGCCTGGAGCTACCCCGTGGCGGATAATTCACCCCTCCACTTT.

This clonotype was recorded a few times. Given a much more abundant clone one base away, this may be a read error. The chain has TRBV5-4 and TRBJ2-2, with 7 positions matching TRBD1. CDR3 length: 16 amino acids. Germline loops: CDR1 SGHNT, CDR2 YYREEE (reference sequence). V was clipped by 2 bases and J by 7 bases; unmatched bases: 11. CDR3 DNA sequence: TGTGCCAGCAGCTTAGGACAGGCCGGTAGGGACGGGGAGCTGTTTTTT. Amino acids: CASSLGQAGRDGELFF. The whole variable domain, remainder taken from reference TRBV5-4 and TRBJ2-2, is ETGVTQSPTHLIKTRGQQVTLRCSSQSGHNTVSWYQQALGQGPQFIFQYYREEENGRGNFPPRFSGLQFPNYSSELNVNALELDDSALYLCASSLGQAGRDGELFFGEGSRLTVL.

With regard to this clonotype: A much bigger clone sits one base away, suggesting this may be a read error. The rearrangement uses TRBV6-5 and TRBJ2-3; D gene uncertain. The CDR3 runs to 15 residues. The germline V and J ends were trimmed by 6 bases and 2 bases, with 15 bases remaining between them. The germline gives CDR1 MNHEY, CDR2 SVGAGI. This chain's CDR3 is CASSYSRALTDTQYF. DNA for the CDR3: TGTGCCAGCAGCTACAGCCGGGCCCTCACAGATACGCAGTATTTT.

The table lists this clonotype with many counts. The chain links TRBV6-2 or TRBV6-3 to TRBJ2-3; possible D gene TRBD1, 5 bases. V was shortened by 4 bases and J by 4 bases, with 9 bases between the two germline ends. Germline values: CDR1 MNHEY, CDR2 SVGEGT. The CDR3 has 13 amino acids. The CDR3 DNA reads TGTGCCAGCAGTTCCAGACAGTCAGATACGCAGTATTTT. It encodes CASSSRQSDTQYF.

This clonotype occurred many times. V gene TRBV7-9 combines with J gene TRBJ2-2; D is tentatively TRBD1 or TRBD2 (5 bases each). With 3 bases removed from V and 6 bases from J, the gap between germline ends came to 29 bases. This CDR3 is 20 amino acids long. CDR1 and CDR2 (germline): SEHNR, FQNEAQ (reference sequence). The DNA for the CDR3 is TGTGCCAGCAGCTTGGGGACCCTAGCCGGTTGGGGGAGAGCTTCCGGGGAGCTGTTTTTT. This sequence encodes CASSLGTLAGWGRASGELFF.